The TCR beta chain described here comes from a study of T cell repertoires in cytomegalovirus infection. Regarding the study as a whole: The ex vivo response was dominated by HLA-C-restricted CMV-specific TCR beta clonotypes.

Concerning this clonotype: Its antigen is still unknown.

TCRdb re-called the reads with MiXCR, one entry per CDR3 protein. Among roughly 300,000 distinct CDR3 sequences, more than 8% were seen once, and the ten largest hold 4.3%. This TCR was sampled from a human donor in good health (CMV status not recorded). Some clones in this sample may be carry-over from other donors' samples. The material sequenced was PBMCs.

For the CDR3, the DNA is TGTGCCAGCAGCCAGGGAGTCTACGAGCAGTACTTC. Translated: CASSQGVYEQYF. This chain connects TRBV6-2 or TRBV6-3 to TRBJ2-7; either TRBD1 or TRBD2 may supply D (5 bases each). Trimming left V 6 bases short and J 3 bases short, with 9 bases between. Germline loops: CDR1 MNHEY, CDR2 SVGEGT. The CDR3 spans 12 residues.